These T cell receptor beta chains were read from a single sample in a study of neurological immune-mediated disorders. From the 5' RACE reads, TCRdb called clonotypes with MiXCR, one entry per CDR3 protein. The sample holds tens of thousands of distinct CDR3 sequences; approximately 10% are singletons and the top ten take 21%. The sample was PBMCs. These receptors originate from a woman in her 40s with HTLV-1-associated myelopathy (HAM/TSP). Both conserved end residues are part of each CDR3. D genes are given only for firm matches. The size of a clone is reported for some rows only, either as once, few or many, or as a class for expanded clones.

V: TRBV10-3; J: TRBJ1-5; size: many; D: -; DNA: TGTGCCATCCACGCAGGGGAGGGTCAGCCCCAGCATTTT; CDR3: CAIHAGEGQPQHF
V: TRBV14; J: TRBJ1-3; size: many; D: -; DNA: TGTGCCAGCAGCCAGATCGCTTCATTGGGAAACACCATATATTTT; CDR3: CASSQIASLGNTIYF
V: TRBV5-1; J: TRBJ1-5; size: many; D: -; DNA: TGCGCCAGCAGCTTAGACTCGGGCAATCAGCCCCAGCATTTT; CDR3: CASSLDSGNQPQHF
V: TRBV29-1; J: TRBJ2-7; size: many; D: -; DNA: TGCAGCGTTGCGGGCAGCGTGAGCCTCTACGAGCAGTACTTC; CDR3: CSVAGSVSLYEQYF
V: TRBV7-9; J: TRBJ2-7; size: many; D: -; DNA: TGTGCCAGCAGCTTTAGACGGGGTATCTACGAGCAGTACTTC; CDR3: CASSFRRGIYEQYF
V: TRBV2; J: TRBJ1-2; size: many; D: -; DNA: TGTGCCAGCAGTTCTATCGGGACACAGTATGGCTACACCTTC; CDR3: CASSSIGTQYGYTF
V: TRBV20-1; J: TRBJ1-1; size: -; D: -; DNA: TGCAGTGCTTCAAGGACCTCGGGAAACACTGAAGCTTTCTTT; CDR3: CSASRTSGNTEAFF
V: TRBV5-1; J: TRBJ2-4; size: many; D: TRBD1; DNA: TGCGCCAGCAGCTTGGGGGTGCCGGGACAGTTAAACATTCAGTACTTC; CDR3: CASSLGVPGQLNIQYF
V: TRBV6-1; J: TRBJ1-2; size: many; D: -; DNA: TGTGCCAGCAGTGAAAATGTCAATCCATCATATGGCTACACCTTC; CDR3: CASSENVNPSYGYTF
V: TRBV5-1; J: TRBJ2-1; size: few; D: -; DNA: TGCGCCAGCAGCCGGGACCAGATAGTGGATGAGCAGTTCTTC; CDR3: CASSRDQIVDEQFF
V: TRBV5-1; J: TRBJ1-2; size: many; D: -; DNA: TGCGCCACAGGATTAATTTCAACTAACTATGGCTACACCTTC; CDR3: CATGLISTNYGYTF
V: TRBV29-1; J: TRBJ2-5; size: many; D: -; DNA: TGCAGCCTCTCCAGGGAGGAATTAGAGACCCAGTACTTC; CDR3: CSLSREELETQYF
V: TRBV29-1; J: TRBJ2-2; size: many; D: -; DNA: TGCAGCGTTGACCTCGGACCGTCCACCGGGGAGCTGTTTTTT; CDR3: CSVDLGPSTGELFF
V: TRBV2; J: TRBJ1-6; size: many; D: -; DNA: TGTGCCAGCATCGACAGGCCTGACTATAATTCACCCCTCCACTTT; CDR3: CASIDRPDYNSPLHF
V: TRBV6-1; J: TRBJ2-3; size: many; D: -; DNA: TGTGCCAGCAACCCAGAGGGAACAGATACGCAGTATTTT; CDR3: CASNPEGTDTQYF
V: TRBV5-1; J: TRBJ2-3; size: many; D: -; DNA: TGCGCCAGCAGCTTCGAGCTCCTTAGCACAGATACGCAGTATTTT; CDR3: CASSFELLSTDTQYF
V: TRBV7-9; J: TRBJ2-7; size: many; D: -; DNA: TGTGCCAGCAGCCCCTCCTCGCTAGCCTACGAGCAGTACTTC; CDR3: CASSPSSLAYEQYF
V: TRBV7-3; J: TRBJ2-7; size: many; D: TRBD1; DNA: TGTGCCAGCAGCTTGGACAGGGAGCACGAGCAGTACTTC; CDR3: CASSLDREHEQYF
V: TRBV4-3; J: TRBJ1-4; size: many; D: TRBD1; DNA: TGCGCCAGCAGCCGTCGGGACAGGGGGGGTGAAAAACTGTTTTTT; CDR3: CASSRRDRGGEKLFF
V: TRBV20-1; J: TRBJ2-1; size: many; D: TRBD2; DNA: TGCAGTCCAACGGGGGGAGGACAAGGCGATGAGCAGTTCTTC; CDR3: CSPTGGGQGDEQFF
V: TRBV19; J: TRBJ2-1; size: -; D: TRBD2; DNA: TGTGCCAGTAGTATCCCCTCAGCGGGGGCTGGTAAGGAGCAGTTCTTC; CDR3: CASSIPSAGAGKEQFF
V: TRBV30; J: TRBJ2-7; size: -; D: -; DNA: TGTGCCTGGAGGAATTGGGGCGAGCAGTACTTC; CDR3: CAWRNWGEQYF